Listed here are 6 T cell receptor beta chains from one sample, sequenced in a study of blood T cell repertoires in COVID-19. Using immunoSEQ multiplex PCR, the repertoire was profiled, and TCRdb retains in-frame clones only, with some absent. The table lists a few hundred thousand clones, over 75% of them singletons. Material: PBMCs or T cells enriched from blood (not recorded which). The receptors here all came from a woman aged 25-40 years who had recovered from COVID-19.

For the CDR3, the DNA is TGCGCCAGCAGCCAAGATCCCCTCGGCGGCTCCTACAATGAGCAGTTCTTC. It codes for CASSQDPLGGSYNEQFF. The J gene is TRBJ2-1, the V gene TRBV4-1; D remains unclear. V lost 0 bases and J 0 bases, leaving 12 bases between the germline ends. The CDR3 spans 17 residues. Germline CDR1 is MGHRA and CDR2 is YSYEKL.

The CDR3 reads CASSFSTSGRAGEQFF. CDR3 sequence (DNA): TGTGCCAGCAGCTTTTCAACTAGCGGGAGGGCCGGAGAGCAGTTCTTC. The rearrangement uses TRBV7-9 and TRBJ2-1; 13 bases fit TRBD2. CDR3 length equals 16 residues. From germline, CDR1 is SEHNR and CDR2 FQNEAQ (reference sequence). The V and J ends lost 3 bases and 10 bases, in that order; junction bases with no gene match: 9.

The V call is TRBV19, the J call TRBJ1-1, with 7 bases lining up with TRBD1. The V segment lost 7 bases and the J segment 4 bases; nucleotides outside the gene matches: 6. From germline, CDR1 is LNHDA and CDR2 SQIVND (reference sequence). CDR3 length: 13 residues. DNA of the CDR3: TGTGCCAGTACTCCTCGGACAGGCACTGAAGCTTTCTTT. This translates into CASTPRTGTEAFF.

This sequence joins TRBV7-3 and TRBJ2-1; a possible D gene is TRBD2 (6 bases). The CDR3 extends over 13 amino acids. Trimming left V 4 bases short and J 9 bases short, with 13 bases between. Germline V lookup: CDR1 SGHTA, CDR2 FQGTGA. CDR3 in amino acids: CASSSNSGGEQFF. The CDR3 nucleotides are TGTGCCAGCAGCTCAAATAGCGGCGGTGAGCAGTTCTTC. Full variable domain (rest looked up from reference TRBV7-3 and TRBJ2-1): GAGVSQTPSNKVTEKGKYVELRCDPISGHTALYWYRQSLGQGPEFLIYFQGTGAADDSGLPNDRFFAVRPEGSVSTLKIQRTERGDSAVYLCASSSNSGGEQFFGPGTRLTVL.

This chain links TRBV3-1 (or the pseudogene TRBV3-2) with TRBJ2-7; tentatively, D is TRBD1 (6 bases). The CDR3 covers 13 residues. In germline, CDR1 is LGHDT, CDR2 YNNKEL (reference sequence). With 4 bases removed from V and 10 bases from J, the gap between germline ends came to 17 bases. The CDR3 nucleotides are TGTGCCAGCAGCCGTCAGGACAGTTATTTCCAGTACTTC. Translating gives CASSRQDSYFQYF.

This sequence joins TRBV7-2 and TRBJ1-5, with D unclear. V was clipped by 1 base and J by 3 bases, with 10 bases between them. This CDR3 is 15 amino acids long. The germline V gene encodes CDR1 SGHTA and CDR2 FQGNSA. Here the CDR3 DNA reads TGTGCCAGCAGCTTAGTCGGGGTTTTCAATCAGCCCCAGCATTTT. Translation: CASSLVGVFNQPQHF.